This TCR beta chain stems from a study of graft-versus-host responses after intestinal transplantation. Study overall: Following induction with anti-thymocyte globulin, all recipients were given tacrolimus and steroids for around three years. Study-level findings and limits: Present in recipient marrow, GvH clones included some that appeared first in ileum or blood. Allografts of one patient group, those with graft-donor T cell macrochimerism, had high graft-versus-host to host-versus-graft clonal ratios.

The count of this clone is one. Antigen unknown. Germline V gene data show CDR1 as SEHNR and CDR2 as FQNEAQ (reference sequence). V lost 1 base and J 0 bases, leaving 8 bases between the germline ends. This CDR3 region has 15 residues. Generated by immunoSEQ multiplex PCR, the TCRdb table keeps only in-frame clones and is missing some. This sample has tens of thousands of clones, with 88% found just once. Sequencing was performed on unstimulated CD4+ T cells sorted from spleen or lymph node cells, taken before transplant. The V and J genes are TRBV7-9 and TRBJ2-3; D possibly corresponds to TRBD2 (5 bases). This TCR derives from a human donor who was the organ donor for an intestinal transplant. The CDR3 is CASSLVALSTDTQYF. The CDR3 coding sequence is TGTGCCAGCAGCTTAGTAGCGCTTAGCACAGATACGCAGTATTTT.